This is a list of T cell receptor beta chains from one sample in a study of naive and memory T cell subsets. TCRdb reprocessed the UMI-ligation and nested PCR reads via MiXCR and lists one record per CDR3 protein. The sample records under 150,000 distinct CDR3 sequences, approximately 20% being singletons. Sequencing input: naive CD8+ T cells from blood. These receptors originate from a human donor in good health. Both conserved end residues are trimmed from each CDR3.

j_call: TRBJ2-7; v_call: TRBV12-3/TRBV12-4; cdr3_aa: ASSLAFEQY
j_call: TRBJ2-5; v_call: TRBV28; cdr3_aa: ASSPRLATETQY
j_call: TRBJ2-2; v_call: TRBV7-6; cdr3_aa: ASGGLAGPNTGELF
j_call: TRBJ1-5; v_call: TRBV27; cdr3_aa: ATPADSNQPQH
j_call: TRBJ2-1; v_call: TRBV7-6; cdr3_aa: ASSLGGTSGNEQF
j_call: TRBJ2-7; v_call: TRBV20-1; cdr3_aa: SARDGDSGWGEQY
j_call: TRBJ2-3; v_call: TRBV30; cdr3_aa: AWSVASTDTQY
j_call: TRBJ2-1; v_call: TRBV13; cdr3_aa: ASSLGGQPF
j_call: TRBJ2-1; v_call: TRBV27; cdr3_aa: ASSKEGNEQF
j_call: TRBJ1-3; v_call: TRBV4-3; cdr3_aa: ASSQEAGVGNTIY
j_call: TRBJ2-1; v_call: TRBV29-1; cdr3_aa: SVEGLTLSSYNEQF
j_call: TRBJ2-7; v_call: TRBV7-2; cdr3_aa: ASSLAPPPTYEQY
j_call: TRBJ1-1; v_call: TRBV4-1; cdr3_aa: ASSLRQGSTEAF
j_call: TRBJ2-3; v_call: TRBV14; cdr3_aa: ASSQVRGRAPPDTQY
j_call: TRBJ1-4; v_call: TRBV7-6; cdr3_aa: ASSLFSGQATNEKLF
j_call: TRBJ2-2; v_call: TRBV27; cdr3_aa: ASSLSRTTGELF
j_call: TRBJ2-1; v_call: TRBV28; cdr3_aa: ASSYQNWVSYNGQF
j_call: TRBJ2-5; v_call: TRBV5-6; cdr3_aa: ASSSTYQETQY
j_call: TRBJ2-1; v_call: TRBV12-3/TRBV12-4; cdr3_aa: ASSLVLGSEQF
j_call: TRBJ2-7; v_call: TRBV29-1; cdr3_aa: SVETGDYEQY
j_call: TRBJ2-7; v_call: TRBV28; cdr3_aa: ASSPAVFSGRTYEQY
j_call: TRBJ2-1; v_call: TRBV7-8; cdr3_aa: ASRSARIGGRYNEQF
j_call: TRBJ2-7; v_call: TRBV7-6; cdr3_aa: ASSLAGDEFREQY
j_call: TRBJ2-1; v_call: TRBV5-1; cdr3_aa: ASSLVNSLHNEQF
j_call: TRBJ2-3; v_call: TRBV27; cdr3_aa: ASGPWTGDTDTQY
j_call: TRBJ2-1; v_call: TRBV5-8; cdr3_aa: ASSSPSSGRIEQF
j_call: TRBJ2-7; v_call: TRBV29-1; cdr3_aa: SVDIAYEQY
j_call: TRBJ2-7; v_call: TRBV4-1; cdr3_aa: ASSQVGLASEQY
j_call: TRBJ2-7; v_call: TRBV28; cdr3_aa: ASGLAGVYEQY
j_call: TRBJ2-3; v_call: TRBV29-1; cdr3_aa: SVSTDTQY
j_call: TRBJ1-1; v_call: TRBV28; cdr3_aa: ASRPWDRNEAF
j_call: TRBJ1-5; v_call: TRBV6-1; cdr3_aa: ASGGQGLFQPQH
j_call: TRBJ2-5; v_call: TRBV4-1; cdr3_aa: ASSQDWPENQETQY